These T cell receptor beta chains were read from a single sample in a study of response to subunit inactivated influenza vaccine. TCRdb reanalysed the RT-PCR reads using MiXCR and keeps one entry per CDR3 protein. The sample yields 550,000 to 800,000 distinct CDR3 sequences, more than 11% seen once. This specimen was PBMCs from blood, taken 14 to 15 days before vaccination. The receptors were sampled from a man aged 50-60 years who received an inactivated influenza vaccine. Each CDR3 is given with its conserved first and last residue. A D gene is named only where the DNA matches it firmly. Clone size is stated in some rows and not others, as once, few, many or a class when expanded.

j_gene,d_gene,abundance,v_gene,CDR3aa,CDR3nt
TRBJ2-4,TRBD1,few,TRBV7-9,CASSLDRGRTNIQYF,TGTGCCAGCAGCCTGGACAGGGGGCGGACCAACATTCAGTACTTC
TRBJ1-3,-,few,TRBV6-1,CASSERGGPSYLSGNTIYF,TGTGCCAGCAGTGAACGGGGAGGGCCCAGCTACCTCTCTGGAAACACCATATATTTT
TRBJ2-1,-,few,TRBV29-1,CSVVGGPASYNEQFF,TGCAGCGTTGTGGGGGGCCCCGCCTCCTACAATGAGCAGTTCTTC
TRBJ2-3,-,few,TRBV7-2,CASSQRAVTDTQYF,TGTGCCAGCAGCCAAAGGGCGGTCACAGATACGCAGTATTTT
TRBJ2-7,-,few,TRBV29-1,CSVRLGVTYEQYF,TGCAGCGTTCGGCTCGGCGTTACCTACGAGCAGTACTTC
TRBJ2-7,-,-,TRBV27,CASSFKGAGSYEQYF,TGTGCCAGCAGTTTTAAGGGTGCCGGTTCCTACGAGCAGTACTTC
TRBJ2-5,-,few,TRBV4-1,CASSQDLGGVRETQYF,TGCGCCAGCAGCCAAGACCTTGGAGGGGTGAGGGAGACCCAGTACTTC
TRBJ2-1,-,-,TRBV4-2,CASSQVGGLNNEQFF,TGTGCCAGCAGCCAAGTCGGGGGCCTGAACAATGAGCAGTTCTTC
TRBJ1-6,-,-,TRBV7-9,CASNGQTLDSPLHF,TGTGCCAGCAATGGACAAACGTTGGATTCACCCCTCCACTTT
TRBJ2-1,-,-,TRBV2,CASSVSDRNQFF,TGTGCCAGCAGTGTCTCGGACAGAAATCAGTTCTTC
TRBJ2-1,-,-,TRBV2,CASRVPFGGPGGSYNEQFF,TGTGCCAGCAGGGTACCATTTGGGGGCCCGGGTGGCTCCTACAATGAGCAGTTCTTC
TRBJ2-1,TRBD1,few,TRBV10-3,CAISEGIWDRGNNEQFF,TGTGCCATCAGTGAAGGTATTTGGGACAGGGGTAACAATGAGCAGTTCTTC
TRBJ2-5,TRBD2,many,TRBV11-2,CASTISGRWGETQYF,TGTGCCAGCACCATTAGCGGGAGGTGGGGGGAGACCCAGTACTTC